What follows is one T cell receptor beta chain and its context. Its antigen is not identified. These data are taken from a study of cytomegalovirus exposure and HLA in healthy donors. The overall study: The roughly 130 validation repertoires used the same platform as the 550 to 800 first-cohort repertoires (as reported by a later analysis).

The donors were in the approximately 120-subject validation cohort; that cohort was separate from the approximately 670-subject first cohort. Profiling relied on immunoSEQ multiplex PCR, and the TCRdb table lists in-frame clones only, not all of them. The sample holds 250,000 to 350,000 clones, 88% seen once. Study-wide results and limits: Cytomegalovirus status was reportedly diagnosed by the classifier with high sensitivity and specificity.

The CDR3 contains 16 residues. V was shortened by 4 bases and J by 3 bases, with 18 bases between the two germline ends. Germline lookup yields CDR1 PRHDT and CDR2 FYEKMQ (reference sequence). The chain has TRBV13 and TRBJ1-1; possible D gene TRBD1, 6 bases. This sequence was found in a man aged 25-45 years in good health and CMV-seronegative. The sample was PBMCs. The CDR3 DNA sequence: TGTGCCAGCAGCTCCTCACCCTACAGGGCAGACACTGAAGCTTTCTTT. It encodes CASSSSPYRADTEAFF.